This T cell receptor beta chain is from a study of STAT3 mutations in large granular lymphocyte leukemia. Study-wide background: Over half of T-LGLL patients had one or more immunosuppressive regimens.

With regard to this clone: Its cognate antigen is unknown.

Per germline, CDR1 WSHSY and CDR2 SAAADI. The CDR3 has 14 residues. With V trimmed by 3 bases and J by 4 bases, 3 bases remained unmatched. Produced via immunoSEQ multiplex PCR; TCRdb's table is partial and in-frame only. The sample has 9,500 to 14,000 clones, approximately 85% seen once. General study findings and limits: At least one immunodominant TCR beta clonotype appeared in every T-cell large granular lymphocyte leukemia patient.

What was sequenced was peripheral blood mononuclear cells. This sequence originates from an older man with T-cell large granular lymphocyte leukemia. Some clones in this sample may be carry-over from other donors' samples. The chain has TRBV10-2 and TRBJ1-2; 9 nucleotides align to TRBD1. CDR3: CASSERTGAYGYTF. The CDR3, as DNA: TGCGCCAGCAGTGAAAGGACAGGGGCCTATGGCTACACCTTC.